These T cell receptor beta chains were read from a single sample in a study of T cell responses to AZD1222 COVID-19 vaccine. Using immunoSEQ multiplex PCR, the repertoire was profiled, and TCRdb retains in-frame clones only, with some absent. The sample lists some 160,000 clones, approximately 90% occurring once. Sequenced material: peripheral blood, taken 28 days after the second AZD1222 dose. The receptors here all came from an adult who received the AZD1222 COVID-19 vaccine. Each CDR3 is given with its conserved first and last residue. The order of the fields is V gene, D gene, J gene, clone size, CDR3 DNA, CDR3 protein. A D gene is named only where the DNA matches it firmly. Clone sizes are given selectively: once, few, many, or a class where the clone is expanded.

TRBV3-1/TRBV3-2	.	TRBJ2-7	.	TGTGCCAGCAGCCAAAACTGGGGCTCCGAGCAGTACTTC	CASSQNWGSEQYF
TRBV29-1	TRBD1	TRBJ1-2	.	TGCAGCGCTTCCGGGACAGGGAGTAACTATGGCTACACCTTC	CSASGTGSNYGYTF
TRBV6-1	TRBD2	TRBJ2-3	.	TGTGCCAGCAGTGAAGGACTAGCTGGACTTGATACGCAGTATTTT	CASSEGLAGLDTQYF
TRBV6-1	TRBD2	TRBJ2-1	.	TGTGCCAGCAGTGAAGGGCGGGGGGGGAAGATAGAGCAGTTCTTC	CASSEGRGGKIEQFF
TRBV3-1/TRBV3-2	.	TRBJ2-7	.	TGTGCCAGCACCCTGTCTACCAAGGGTGTCAACGAGCAGTACTTC	CASTLSTKGVNEQYF
TRBV4-1	TRBD1	TRBJ1-2	.	TGCGCCAGCGGCCGGACAGGGCAAAACTATGGCTACACCTTC	CASGRTGQNYGYTF
TRBV20-1	.	TRBJ2-1	few	TGCAGTGCTAGTTTCCCTAGAACCAATGAGCAGTTCTTC	CSASFPRTNEQFF
TRBV6-6	TRBD1	TRBJ2-7	.	TGTGCCAGCACGAACAGGGGAAGGGGGACCTACGAGCAGTACTTC	CASTNRGRGTYEQYF
TRBV7-9	.	TRBJ2-1	.	TGTGCCAGCAGCTCGACTAGTTACAATGAGCAGTTCTTC	CASSSTSYNEQFF
TRBV9	.	TRBJ1-1	.	TGTGCCAGCAGCGTATCGGGAAACACTGAAGCTTTCTTT	CASSVSGNTEAFF
TRBV20-1	TRBD1	TRBJ1-1	once	TGCAGTGCAACAGGGGACACTGAAGCTTTCTTT	CSATGDTEAFF
TRBV5-4	TRBD2	TRBJ2-7	.	TGTGCCAGCAGCTCCGGGACTAGCGGGAGCTACGAGCAGTACTTC	CASSSGTSGSYEQYF
TRBV19	.	TRBJ2-1	.	TGTGCCAGTAGTATAAGTGGAAGCTCCTACAATGAGCAGTTCTTC	CASSISGSSYNEQFF
TRBV11-2	TRBD1	TRBJ2-7	.	TGTGCCAGCAGCCTTGCTCCGGGACAGGCTTCCTACGAGCAGTACTTC	CASSLAPGQASYEQYF
TRBV2	.	TRBJ1-6	.	TGTGCCAGCAGTAGGGGTGGGTTTTCACCCCTCCACTTT	CASSRGGFSPLHF
TRBV14	.	TRBJ1-1	few	TGTGCCAGCAGCCCTCCGGGATCCACTGAAGCTTTCTTT	CASSPPGSTEAFF
TRBV29-1	.	TRBJ1-2	.	TGCAGCGTTGGGTCCGATAACTATGGCTACACCTTC	CSVGSDNYGYTF
TRBV7-8	TRBD2	TRBJ2-7	.	TGTGCCAGCAGCGACGGCACCCCTAGCGGGCGTTACGAGCAGTACTTC	CASSDGTPSGRYEQYF
TRBV18	.	TRBJ1-4	.	TGTGCCAGCTCACCAAGACAGACAACTAATGAAAAACTGTTTTTT	CASSPRQTTNEKLFF
TRBV2	.	TRBJ1-2	.	TGTGCCAGCAGGGGGGGTGGGAACTATGGCTACACCTTC	CASRGGGNYGYTF
TRBV9	TRBD2	TRBJ2-1	.	TGTGCCAGCAGCAAAGCGGGAAATGAGCAGTTCTTC	CASSKAGNEQFF
TRBV29-1	TRBD1	TRBJ1-2	.	TGCAGCGTGGAGAGGACAGGGCAGGGCTACACCTTC	CSVERTGQGYTF
TRBV18	TRBD2	TRBJ2-1	.	TGTGCCAGCTCACCGACTAGCGGGAGGGCCCGGGATAATGAGCAGTTCTTC	CASSPTSGRARDNEQFF
TRBV30	TRBD1	TRBJ2-7	.	TGTGCCTGGAGCACTGGGACAGGGGGACAGCAGTACTTC	CAWSTGTGGQQYF
TRBV3-1/TRBV3-2	.	TRBJ2-1	.	TGTGCCAGCAGCCAAGTAGGGCTAGTAGTGTCCTCCTACAATGAGCAGTTCTTC	CASSQVGLVVSSYNEQFF
TRBV11-2	.	TRBJ2-1	.	TGTGCCAGCAGCCCAACGAGGAGCTCCTACAATGAGCAGTTCTTC	CASSPTRSSYNEQFF
TRBV7-3	TRBD1	TRBJ2-7	.	TGTGCCAGCAGCCTAGGGACAGGGCGCGACGAGCAGTACTTC	CASSLGTGRDEQYF
TRBV5-1	TRBD2	TRBJ2-3	.	TGCGCCAGCAGCACCGGACTAGCGGGATTCACAGATACGCAGTATTTT	CASSTGLAGFTDTQYF
TRBV19	.	TRBJ1-3	.	TGTGCCAGTAGACCTTACTCTGGAAACACCATATATTTT	CASRPYSGNTIYF
TRBV5-5	.	TRBJ1-5	.	TGTGCCAGCAGCTTGGTGCAGGGAGGTCAGCCCCAGCATTTT	CASSLVQGGQPQHF
TRBV2	TRBD2	TRBJ2-1	.	TGTGCCAGCAGTGGAGGACTAGTTATTGAGCAGTTCTTC	CASSGGLVIEQFF
TRBV10-2	.	TRBJ2-1	.	TGCGCCAGCAGTCGGCAGGGCTCCTACAATGAGCAGTTCTTC	CASSRQGSYNEQFF
TRBV29-1	TRBD1	TRBJ1-2	.	TGCAGCGTCCCCCAGGGGGGCTATGGCTACACCTTC	CSVPQGGYGYTF
TRBV19	TRBD1	TRBJ1-2	.	TGTGCCAGTAGCACCGGGACAGGGGGCGCGGCTGGCTACACCTTC	CASSTGTGGAAGYTF
TRBV5-1	.	TRBJ1-3	.	TGCGCCAGCAGCTTGGGCCCCACATTGCAAGGCGGAAACACCATATATTTT	CASSLGPTLQGGNTIYF
TRBV5-1	.	TRBJ2-6	.	TGCGCCAGCAGTTCCGGGGCTCGGCCGACCTCTGGGGCCAACGTCCTGACTTTC	CASSSGARPTSGANVLTF
TRBV25-1	.	TRBJ1-3	.	TGTGCCAGCAGTGAACCAGGGGCTAGAAGATCTGGAAACACCATATATTTT	CASSEPGARRSGNTIYF
TRBV5-1	.	TRBJ2-2	.	TGCGCCAGCAGCTTGGCTCAGAGCACCGGGGAGCTGTTTTTT	CASSLAQSTGELFF
TRBV9	.	TRBJ2-1	.	TGTGCCAGCAGCGTAGGGGGGACTCATTCCTACAATGAGCAGTTCTTC	CASSVGGTHSYNEQFF
TRBV12-5	TRBD1	TRBJ2-7	.	TGTGCTAGTGCCACGACAGGGAACGAGCAGTACTTC	CASATTGNEQYF
TRBV6-5	.	TRBJ1-2	.	TGTGCCAGCAGTTATTCGGGAAATGGCTACACCTTC	CASSYSGNGYTF